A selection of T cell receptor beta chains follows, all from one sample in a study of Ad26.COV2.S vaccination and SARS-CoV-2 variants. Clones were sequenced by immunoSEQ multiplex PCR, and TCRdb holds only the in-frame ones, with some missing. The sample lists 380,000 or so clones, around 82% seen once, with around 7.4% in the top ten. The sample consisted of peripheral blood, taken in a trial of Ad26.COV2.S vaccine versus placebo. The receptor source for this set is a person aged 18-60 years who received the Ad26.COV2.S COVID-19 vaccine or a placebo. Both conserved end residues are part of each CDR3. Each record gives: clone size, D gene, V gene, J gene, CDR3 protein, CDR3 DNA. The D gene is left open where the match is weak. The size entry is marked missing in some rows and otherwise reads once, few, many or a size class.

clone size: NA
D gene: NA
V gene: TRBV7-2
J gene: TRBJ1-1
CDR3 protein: CASSLAGAGTEAFF
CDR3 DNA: TGTGCCAGCAGCTTAGCAGGGGCGGGCACTGAAGCTTTCTTT

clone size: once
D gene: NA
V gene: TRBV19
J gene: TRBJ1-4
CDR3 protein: CASSTARQTSNEKLFF
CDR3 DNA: TGTGCCAGTAGTACCGCAAGACAGACAAGCAATGAAAAACTGTTTTTT

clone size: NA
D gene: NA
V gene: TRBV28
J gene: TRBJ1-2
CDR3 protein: CASSPYQGYSNYGYTF
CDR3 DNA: TGTGCCAGCAGTCCATACCAGGGTTATTCTAACTATGGCTACACCTTC

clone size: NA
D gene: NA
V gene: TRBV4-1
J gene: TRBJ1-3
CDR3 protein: CASSQVWGAGNTIYF
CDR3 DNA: TGCGCCAGCAGCCAAGTCTGGGGGGCTGGAAACACCATATATTTT

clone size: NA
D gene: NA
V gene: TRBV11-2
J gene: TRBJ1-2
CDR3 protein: CASSSQAGRQGSGYTF
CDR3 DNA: TGTGCCAGCAGCTCCCAGGCGGGGAGGCAGGGGTCTGGCTACACCTTC

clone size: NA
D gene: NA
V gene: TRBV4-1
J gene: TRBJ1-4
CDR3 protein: CASSQVSEDEKLFF
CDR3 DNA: TGCGCCAGCAGCCAAGTCTCCGAGGATGAAAAACTGTTTTTT

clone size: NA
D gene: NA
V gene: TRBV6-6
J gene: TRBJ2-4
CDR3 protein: CASSYSGSPAKNIQYF
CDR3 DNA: TGTGCCAGCAGTTACTCAGGGAGTCCAGCCAAAAACATTCAGTACTTC

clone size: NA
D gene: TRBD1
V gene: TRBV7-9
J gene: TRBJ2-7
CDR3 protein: CASRTGTGAYEQYF
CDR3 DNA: TGTGCCAGCAGGACCGGGACAGGCGCATACGAGCAGTACTTC

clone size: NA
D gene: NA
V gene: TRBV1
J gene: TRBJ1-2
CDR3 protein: CTSSQDLPGPTKEYGYTF
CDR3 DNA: TGCACCAGCAGCCAAGATCTTCCAGGGCCGACGAAGGAATATGGCTACACCTTC

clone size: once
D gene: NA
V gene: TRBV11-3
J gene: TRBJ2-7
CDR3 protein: CASSFPTDKQYF
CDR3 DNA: TGTGCCAGCAGCTTCCCGACAGATAAGCAGTACTTC

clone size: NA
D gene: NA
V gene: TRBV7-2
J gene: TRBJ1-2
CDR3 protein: CASSLLGSTGGYTF
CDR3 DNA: TGTGCCAGCAGCTTATTGGGGAGTACAGGGGGCTACACCTTC

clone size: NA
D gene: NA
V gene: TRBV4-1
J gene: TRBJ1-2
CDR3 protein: CASSQQGNYGYTF
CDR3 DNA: TGCGCCAGCAGCCAACAGGGGAACTATGGCTACACCTTC

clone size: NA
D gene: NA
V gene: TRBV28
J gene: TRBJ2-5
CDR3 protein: CASSSTGEGQETQYF
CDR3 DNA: TGTGCCAGCAGTTCGACAGGGGAGGGCCAAGAGACCCAGTACTTC

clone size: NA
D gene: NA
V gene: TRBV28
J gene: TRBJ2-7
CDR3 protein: CASSLDRQGLRDEQYF
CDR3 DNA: TGTGCCAGCAGTTTAGATAGGCAGGGCCTCCGGGACGAGCAGTACTTC

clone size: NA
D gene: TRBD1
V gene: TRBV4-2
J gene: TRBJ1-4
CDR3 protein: CASSQGGTGEKLFF
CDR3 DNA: TGTGCCAGCAGCCAAGGAGGGACAGGAGAAAAACTGTTTTTT

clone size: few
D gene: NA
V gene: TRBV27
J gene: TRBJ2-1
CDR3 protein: CASSSSPGSYNEQFF
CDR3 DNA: TGTGCCAGCAGTTCATCCCCAGGATCCTACAATGAGCAGTTCTTC

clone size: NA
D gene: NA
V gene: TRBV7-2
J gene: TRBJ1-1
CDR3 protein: CASSSERIRGTEAFF
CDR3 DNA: TGTGCCAGCAGCTCCGAGAGAATACGTGGCACTGAAGCTTTCTTT

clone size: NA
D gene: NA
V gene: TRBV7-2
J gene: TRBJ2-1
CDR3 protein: CASSPGVRVGEQFF
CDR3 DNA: TGTGCCAGCAGCCCTGGGGTGCGGGTTGGGGAGCAGTTCTTC

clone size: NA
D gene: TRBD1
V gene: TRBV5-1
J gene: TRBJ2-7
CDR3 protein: CASSSSGTGGAEQYF
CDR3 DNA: TGCGCCAGCAGCTCCTCCGGGACAGGGGGGGCCGAGCAGTACTTC

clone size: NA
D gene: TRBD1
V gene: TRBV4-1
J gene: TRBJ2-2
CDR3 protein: CASSQGRGRNTGELFF
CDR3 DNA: TGCGCCAGCAGCCAAGGCAGGGGGCGAAACACCGGGGAGCTGTTTTTT

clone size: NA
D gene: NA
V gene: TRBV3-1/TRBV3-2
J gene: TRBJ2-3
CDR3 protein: CASSPAAGTDTQYF
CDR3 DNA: TGTGCCAGCAGCCCCGCGGCGGGCACAGATACGCAGTATTTT

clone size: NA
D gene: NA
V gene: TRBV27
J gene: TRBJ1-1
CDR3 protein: CASRANFGGGVEAFF
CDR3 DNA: TGTGCCAGCAGGGCTAATTTCGGGGGTGGGGTTGAAGCTTTCTTT

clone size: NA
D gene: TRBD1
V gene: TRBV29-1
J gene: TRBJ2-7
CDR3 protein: CSAELRTGSYEQYF
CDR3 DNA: TGCAGCGCGGAATTGAGGACAGGCTCCTACGAGCAGTACTTC

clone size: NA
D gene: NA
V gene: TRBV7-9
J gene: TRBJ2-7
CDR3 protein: CASSLSSSYEQYF
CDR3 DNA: TGTGCCAGCAGCTTATCTTCCTCCTACGAGCAGTACTTC

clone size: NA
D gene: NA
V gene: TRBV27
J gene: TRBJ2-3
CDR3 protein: CASSSRVWAPDTQYF
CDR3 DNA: TGTGCCAGCAGTTCCAGGGTGTGGGCGCCGGATACGCAGTATTTT

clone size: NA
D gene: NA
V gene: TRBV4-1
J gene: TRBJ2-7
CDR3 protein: CASSQVSGREQYF
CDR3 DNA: TGCGCCAGCAGCCAAGTCTCCGGCCGCGAGCAGTACTTC

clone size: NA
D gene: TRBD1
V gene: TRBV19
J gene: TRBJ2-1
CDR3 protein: CASSTTGTGYYNEQFF
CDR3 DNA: TGTGCCAGTAGTACTACAGGGACAGGGTACTACAATGAGCAGTTCTTC

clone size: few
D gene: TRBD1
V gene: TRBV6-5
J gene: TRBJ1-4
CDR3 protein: CASRDRGLDEKLFF
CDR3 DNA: TGTGCCAGCAGGGACAGGGGACTCGATGAAAAACTGTTTTTT

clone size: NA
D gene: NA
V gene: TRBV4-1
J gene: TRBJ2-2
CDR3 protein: CASSHQQGATGELFF
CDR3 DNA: TGCGCCAGCAGTCACCAGCAGGGAGCCACCGGGGAGCTGTTTTTT

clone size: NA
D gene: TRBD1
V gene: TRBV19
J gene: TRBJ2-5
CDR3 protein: CASSTGGRSGTQYF
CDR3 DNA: TGTGCCAGTAGTACAGGGGGCCGGTCAGGGACCCAGTACTTC

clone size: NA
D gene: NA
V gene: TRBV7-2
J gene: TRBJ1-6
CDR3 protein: CASSLRGYPLRGPLHF
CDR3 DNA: TGTGCCAGCAGCTTACGGGGGTACCCCTTACGTGGGCCCCTCCACTTT

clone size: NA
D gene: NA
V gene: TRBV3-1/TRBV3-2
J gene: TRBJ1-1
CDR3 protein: CASSRGGTGVLNTEAFF
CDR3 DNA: TGTGCCAGCAGCCGCGGAGGGACCGGAGTTTTGAACACTGAAGCTTTCTTT

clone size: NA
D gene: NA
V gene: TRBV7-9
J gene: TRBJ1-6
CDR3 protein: CASSPTEYSPLHF
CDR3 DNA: TGTGCCAGCAGCCCGACGGAATATTCACCCCTCCACTTT

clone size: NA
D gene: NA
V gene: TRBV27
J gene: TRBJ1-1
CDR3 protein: CASSLAQGSDTEAFF
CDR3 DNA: TGTGCCAGCAGTTTAGCCCAGGGAAGTGATACTGAAGCTTTCTTT

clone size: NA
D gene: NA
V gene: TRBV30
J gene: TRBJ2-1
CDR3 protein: CAWSQGGDYNEQFF
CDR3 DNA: TGTGCCTGGAGCCAAGGGGGAGACTACAATGAGCAGTTCTTC

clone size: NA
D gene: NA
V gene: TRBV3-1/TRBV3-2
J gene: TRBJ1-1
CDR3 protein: CASSQERLDRKAFF
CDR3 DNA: TGTGCCAGCAGCCAAGAAAGACTAGACAGGAAGGCTTTCTTT

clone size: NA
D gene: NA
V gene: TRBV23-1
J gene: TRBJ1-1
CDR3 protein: CASSQSGRQGTEAFF
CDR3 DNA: TGCGCCAGCAGTCAATCGGGTCGGCAGGGCACTGAAGCTTTCTTT

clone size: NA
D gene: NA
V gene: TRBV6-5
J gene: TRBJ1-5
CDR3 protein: CASRLRGWSNQPQHF
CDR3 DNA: TGTGCCAGTAGGCTCAGGGGCTGGAGCAATCAGCCCCAGCATTTT

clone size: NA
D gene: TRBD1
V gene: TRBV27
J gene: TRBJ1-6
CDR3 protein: CASSTPDRGNLNSPLHF
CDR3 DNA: TGTGCCAGCAGTACCCCGGACAGGGGGAACCTTAATTCACCCCTCCACTTT

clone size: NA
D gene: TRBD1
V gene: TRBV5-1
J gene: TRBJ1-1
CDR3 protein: CASTSRDRGRNTEAFF
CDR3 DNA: TGCGCCAGCACCTCTAGGGACAGGGGCCGTAACACTGAAGCTTTCTTT

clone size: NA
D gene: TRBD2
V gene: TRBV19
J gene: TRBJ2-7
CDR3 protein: CASTLGEGVYEQYF
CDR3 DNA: TGTGCCAGTACATTGGGGGAGGGAGTCTACGAGCAGTACTTC

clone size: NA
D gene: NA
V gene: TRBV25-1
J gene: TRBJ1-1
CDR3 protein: CASRSSGWVNTEAFF
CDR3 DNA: TGTGCCAGCAGATCCTCAGGGTGGGTGAACACTGAAGCTTTCTTT

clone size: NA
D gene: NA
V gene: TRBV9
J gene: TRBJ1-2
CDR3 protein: CASSGGGGGYYGYTF
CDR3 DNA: TGTGCCAGCAGCGGCGGCGGGGGCGGCTACTATGGCTACACCTTC

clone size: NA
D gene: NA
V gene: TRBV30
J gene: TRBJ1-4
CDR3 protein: CAWSVRRLNEKLFF
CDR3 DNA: TGTGCCTGGAGTGTAAGGCGGCTTAATGAAAAACTGTTTTTT

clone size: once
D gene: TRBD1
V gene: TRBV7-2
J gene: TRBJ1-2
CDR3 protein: CASSRPPGQGGYTF
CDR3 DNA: TGTGCCAGCAGCCGCCCTCCGGGACAGGGAGGCTACACCTTC

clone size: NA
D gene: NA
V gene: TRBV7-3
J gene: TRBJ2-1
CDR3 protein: CASSGGRSSYNEQFF
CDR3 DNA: TGTGCCAGCAGCGGGGGTCGAAGCTCCTACAATGAGCAGTTCTTC

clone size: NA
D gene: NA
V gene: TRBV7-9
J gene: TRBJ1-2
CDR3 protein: CASSFAGAGARGYTF
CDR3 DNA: TGTGCCAGCAGCTTTGCCGGGGCCGGCGCCCGGGGCTACACCTTC

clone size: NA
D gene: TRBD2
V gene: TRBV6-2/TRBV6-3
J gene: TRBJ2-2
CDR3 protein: CASSRQTSGGELFF
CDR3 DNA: TGTGCCAGCAGTAGGCAGACTAGCGGCGGGGAGCTGTTTTTT